Following are 11 T cell receptor beta chains from one sample sequenced in a study of blood T cells in healthy people across ages. It was with a sample-barcoded 5' primer and a J-beta primer mix that a second PCR of roughly 6 to 11 cycles was run. TCRdb reanalysed the 5' RACE reads using MiXCR and keeps one entry per CDR3 protein. The sample holds about 940,000 distinct CDR3 sequences, about 48% seen once. Sequenced input: blood. The receptors derive from a man aged 25-45 years in good health.

This clonotype has more than one count but fewer than ten. The gene calls are TRBV27 and TRBJ2-4; 7 bases are a match to TRBD1. Germline V CDR1 and CDR2: MNHEY, SMNVEV (reference sequence). V was clipped by 4 bases and J by 0 bases; unmatched bases: 3. The CDR3 is made up of 15 amino acids. The CDR3 nucleotides read TGTGCCAGCAGTTCCCACAGGGGAGCCAAAAACATTCAGTACTTC. Translation: CASSSHRGAKNIQYF.

The chain joins TRBV6-2 or TRBV6-3 to TRBJ2-5; D remains ambiguous. Trimming took 2 bases from V and 2 from J, leaving 9 bases between them. Germline V CDR1 and CDR2: MNHEY, SVGEGT. CDR3 length: 14 amino acids. The CDR3 DNA is TGTGCCAGCAGTTACACCGGCAGACAAGAGACCCAGTACTTC. It yields the protein CASSYTGRQETQYF.

This clonotype showed up just a few times. The CDR3 reads CASSPGQGRFGYTF. CDR3 nucleotide sequence: TGTGCCAGCAGCCCCGGACAGGGCAGATTTGGCTACACCTTC. This chain uses TRBV3-1 with TRBJ1-2; 8 bases are a match to TRBD1. The CDR3 is made up of 14 amino acids. Trimming took 4 bases from V and 7 from J; bases not matched to a gene: 8. The V gene's germline CDR1 is LGHDT and CDR2 YNNKEL (reference sequence).

This clonotype was observed a handful of times. The rearrangement joins TRBV5-1 to TRBJ2-1; no firm D call. CDR3 length: 14 amino acids. Trimming stripped 0 bases from V and 4 bases from J, with 8 bases between. Germline V lookup: CDR1 SGHRS, CDR2 YFSETQ. DNA of the CDR3: TGCGCCAGCAGCTTGGGAGCGTTTTACAATGAGCAGTTCTTC. Its translation is CASSLGAFYNEQFF. Together with reference TRBV5-1 and TRBJ2-1, the CDR3 gives the full variable domain: KAGVTQTPRYLIKTRGQQVTLSCSPISGHRSVSWYQQTPGQGLQFLFEYFSETQRNKGNFPGRFSGRQFSNSRSEMNVSTLELGDSALYLCASSLGAFYNEQFFGPGTRLTVL.

This clonotype was found a few times. The rearrangement uses TRBV4-1 and TRBJ1-2; possibly TRBD1 for D (5 bases). Between the trimmed V and J ends, which lost 6 bases and 4 bases, there was a span of 9 bases. The germline V gene has CDR1 MGHRA and CDR2 YSYEKL. The CDR3 is 12 residues long. The CDR3 coding sequence is TGCGCCAGCAGGACAGAGCCCTATGGCTACACCTTC. It specifies CASRTEPYGYTF.

V is TRBV11-2 and J is TRBJ2-7; 10 nucleotides agree with TRBD2. The DNA end is more similar to TRBJ2-5, so the J call may be wrong. Germline V gives CDR1 SGHAT, CDR2 FQNNGV. The CDR3 is 15 amino acids. Here the CDR3 reads CASSPRLAGGETQYF. CDR3 sequence (DNA): TGTGCCAGCAGCCCCCGACTAGCGGGTGGGGAGACCCAGTACTTC.

The chain uses TRBV5-1 and TRBJ2-7; D unclear. The germline gives CDR1 SGHRS, CDR2 YFSETQ. V gave up 0 bases and J gave up 4 bases, with 11 bases separating them. There are 14 residues in the CDR3. The chain's CDR3 is CASSLAGPAYEQYF. CDR3 DNA sequence: TGCGCCAGCAGCTTGGCGGGCCCGGCTTACGAGCAGTACTTC.

This clonotype is a singleton in its sample. This sequence joins TRBV7-9 and TRBJ2-5; unclear D gene. The CDR3 extends over 14 amino acids. V gave up 0 bases and J gave up 0 bases, with 5 bases separating them. The germline gives CDR1 SEHNR, CDR2 FQNEAQ (reference sequence). For the CDR3, the DNA is TGTGCCAGCAGCTTAGCGGTATACCAAGAGACCCAGTACTTC. It encodes CASSLAVYQETQYF.

This clonotype was observed a handful of times. This sequence joins TRBV11-2 and TRBJ2-7; a possible D gene is TRBD1 (5 bases). V lost 0 bases, J lost 10 bases, and 16 bases lay in between. This CDR3 is 14 amino acids long. CDR1 SGHAT and CDR2 FQNNGV come from the germline V gene. The CDR3 spells CASSLDVYPWGQYF. CDR3 bases: TGTGCCAGCAGCTTAGATGTCTACCCCTGGGGCCAGTACTTC.

Notes on this clonotype: A much larger clone is a single base away; this may be a read error. The CDR3 coding sequence is TGCAACGTTGAAGTAGCGGGGGTGTACTCCTACGAGCAGTACTTC. Its translation is CNVEVAGVYSYEQYF. V is TRBV29-1 and J is TRBJ2-7, with TRBD2 matching 9 bases. Germline V gene lookup returns CDR1 SQVTM and CDR2 ANQGSEA. CDR3 length equals 15 residues.

The rearrangement links TRBV7-8 to TRBJ2-7, with D perhaps TRBD1 (5 bases). The CDR3 is 14 residues long. In germline, CDR1 is SGHVS, CDR2 FQNEAQ. V dropped 0 bases and J dropped 3 bases, with 9 bases sitting between them. DNA of the CDR3: TGTGCCAGCAGCTTAGCGTTCAGGGACTACGAGCAGTACTTC. Residues: CASSLAFRDYEQYF. The full variable domain, rest sourced from reference TRBV7-8 and TRBJ2-7, is GAGVSQSPRYKVAKRGQDVALRCDPISGHVSLFWYQQALGQGPEFLTYFQNEAQLDKSGLPSDRFFAERPEGSVSTLKIQRTQQEDSAVYLCASSLAFRDYEQYFGPGTRLTVT.